The rows below give T cell receptor beta chains drawn from one sample of a study of blood T cell repertoires in COVID-19. Repertoires were generated with immunoSEQ multiplex PCR, while TCRdb's copy carries only in-frame clones and drops some. This table has 90,000 to 100,000 clones, less than 90% appearing once. Sequenced: peripheral blood. These receptors were collected from a man between 65 and 85 years old with active or convalescent COVID-19. Each CDR3 is given with its conserved first and last residue. D genes are given only for firm matches. Rows give clone size only sometimes, using once, few, many, or a class for an expanded clone.

.	.	TRBV5-4	TRBJ1-2	TGTGCCAGCAGCTTAGTTGGGGCCGCTAACTATGGCTACACCTTC	CASSLVGAANYGYTF
.	.	TRBV28	TRBJ2-3	TGTGCCAGTTGGGGGGTGGGGGACCTCACAGATACGCAGTATTTT	CASWGVGDLTDTQYF
.	.	TRBV11-2	TRBJ2-7	TGTGCCAGCAGCTTAGCGGGCGGGACAGTAATCTTC	CASSLAGGTVIF
TRBD1	.	TRBV6-5	TRBJ2-7	TGTGCCACCCGAGGACAGGGTAGTATTCCCTACGAGCAGTACTTC	CATRGQGSIPYEQYF
.	.	TRBV5-6	TRBJ1-3	TGTGCCAGCAGCTTGGGAGCAGGCTCTGGAAACACCATATATTTT	CASSLGAGSGNTIYF
TRBD1	.	TRBV19	TRBJ2-5	TGTGCCAGTAGTATTGGGACAGGGGGCTGGGAGACCCAGTACTTC	CASSIGTGGWETQYF
.	.	TRBV7-9	TRBJ2-2	TGTGCCAGCAGCTTTTATGGCGGCACCGGGGAGCTGTTTTTT	CASSFYGGTGELFF
.	.	TRBV7-2	TRBJ1-2	TGTGCCAGCAGCTTAGGTAAACTGAGCTACACCTTC	CASSLGKLSYTF
TRBD1	.	TRBV30	TRBJ2-7	TGTGCCTGGAGCAATTGGACAGGGCCTGAGCAGTACTTC	CAWSNWTGPEQYF
.	.	TRBV27	TRBJ1-6	TGTGCCAGCAGTTTGCGAGGACAGTCATTTTCACCCCTCCACTTT	CASSLRGQSFSPLHF
.	few	TRBV25-1	TRBJ1-4	TGTGCCAGCAGTGTACCACAGGGTAGGGGTGAAAAACTGTTTTTT	CASSVPQGRGEKLFF
TRBD2	.	TRBV4-1	TRBJ2-5	TGCGCCAGCAGCCCCCGTGGGGCGGGGGACCTCCGGGAGACCCAGTACTTC	CASSPRGAGDLRETQYF
.	few	TRBV5-5	TRBJ2-4	TGTGCCAGCAGCTTGGAGGTTGGCAGGGTGGCCAAAAACATTCAGTACTTC	CASSLEVGRVAKNIQYF
TRBD1	.	TRBV4-2	TRBJ1-4	TGTGCCAGCAGCCAAGGCCGGGACAGTGATGAAAAACTGTTTTTT	CASSQGRDSDEKLFF
TRBD1	.	TRBV11-2	TRBJ2-3	TGTGCCAGCAGCTCGGGACAGGGGAGCACAGATACGCAGTATTTT	CASSSGQGSTDTQYF
TRBD1	.	TRBV6-6	TRBJ1-2	TGTGCCAGCAGTTACCGTAGCGGACAGGGTGGCTACACCTTC	CASSYRSGQGGYTF
.	.	TRBV5-5	TRBJ2-6	TGTGCCAGCAGCGTGCCACAGGGAGGGGGCTCTGGGGCCAACGTCCTGACTTTC	CASSVPQGGGSGANVLTF
.	.	TRBV6-5	TRBJ1-2	TGTGCCAGCAGTTACTCTGGAACAGGCAACTATGGCTACACCTTC	CASSYSGTGNYGYTF
.	.	TRBV3-1/TRBV3-2	TRBJ1-5	TGTGCCAGCAGCCCCTCGGCGGCTAGCAATCAGCCCCAGCATTTT	CASSPSAASNQPQHF
.	.	TRBV30	TRBJ2-2	TGTGCCTGGACTGGTGAGGGGAACACCGGGGAGCTGTTTTTT	CAWTGEGNTGELFF
TRBD1	.	TRBV29-1	TRBJ1-2	TGCAGCGTTGAAGGGGACAGCTATGGCTACACCTTC	CSVEGDSYGYTF
TRBD1	.	TRBV7-9	TRBJ1-2	TGTGCCAGCAGCAGACTCACAGGGGGCAGGTACTATGGCTACACCTTC	CASSRLTGGRYYGYTF
TRBD1	.	TRBV10-3	TRBJ1-2	TGTGCCATCAACCGGGACAGGGGGTTTTCAAGCACCTTC	CAINRDRGFSSTF
TRBD1	.	TRBV18	TRBJ1-2	TGTGCCAGCTCGTACCTACAGGGGGAAGGCTACACCTTC	CASSYLQGEGYTF
.	.	TRBV6-5	TRBJ2-7	TGTGCCAGCAGCCGGGAGCGTTCGAGCTCCTACGAGCAGTACTTC	CASSRERSSSYEQYF
.	once	TRBV11-2	TRBJ1-1	TGTGCCAGCAGCCATTCCAGGGGCACTGAAGCTTTCTTT	CASSHSRGTEAFF
.	.	TRBV7-9	TRBJ1-4	TGTGCCAGCAGCTTGGGACCACAGGGTGAAAAACTGTTTTTT	CASSLGPQGEKLFF
TRBD2	once	TRBV7-3	TRBJ2-1	TGTGCCAGCAGCTCCCACCTATCGACTAGCGGGGGGCCGTTCTACAATGAGCAGTTCTTC	CASSSHLSTSGGPFYNEQFF
TRBD1	.	TRBV14	TRBJ2-5	TGTGCCAGCAGCCTTGGACAGGGATTCCAAGAGACCCAGTACTTC	CASSLGQGFQETQYF
TRBD1	.	TRBV18	TRBJ1-6	TGTGCCAGCTCACCGGACAGGGGTTCACCCCTCCACTTT	CASSPDRGSPLHF
.	.	TRBV10-3	TRBJ1-5	TGTGCCATCAGTGAGGAACTCAATCAGCCCCAGCATTTT	CAISEELNQPQHF
.	.	TRBV19	TRBJ2-3	TGTGCCACGTCCGCGGGGGCAGCAGATACGCAGTATTTT	CATSAGAADTQYF
.	.	TRBV5-1	TRBJ2-2	TGCGCCAGCAGCCCTTATCGGGGGACGAACACCGGGGAGCTGTTTTTT	CASSPYRGTNTGELFF
.	.	TRBV7-8	TRBJ2-3	TGTGCCAGCAGCTTTGGGTGGGCGCGCCCCCGGACAGATACGCAGTATTTT	CASSFGWARPRTDTQYF
TRBD1	.	TRBV10-3	TRBJ1-2	TGTGCCATCAAGACAGGGACTAACTATGGCTACACCTTC	CAIKTGTNYGYTF
TRBD1	.	TRBV9	TRBJ2-5	TGTGCCAGCAGCGTACGGGGGGACAGGGGAGAGGCCCAGTACTTC	CASSVRGDRGEAQYF